One and the same sample provided the 21 T cell receptor beta chains below, sequenced in a study of shared clonotypes between healthy human individuals. Positively selected for CCR7, the CD45RO-negative cells used as naive CD8 cells excluded terminally differentiated effector memory CD45RA+ cells. Assay: immunoSEQ multiplex PCR; the TCRdb copy retains only in-frame clones and omits some. Of some 2.1 million clones in the sample, 93% were seen once. The source material was naive CD8+ T cells from PBMCs. All receptors come from a man in his late teens or twenties in good health. Some clones in this sample may be carry-over from other donors' samples.

The chain joins TRBV6-5 to TRBJ2-3; unclear D gene. The V end was cut by 4 bases, the J end by 7 bases, with 9 bases between. The CDR3 loop spans 12 amino acids. Germline V gene data show CDR1 as MNHEY and CDR2 as SVGAGI. CDR3 in amino acids: CASSFGGNTQYF. CDR3 in DNA: TGTGCCAGCAGTTTTGGTGGGAATACGCAGTATTTT.

The chain employs TRBV29-1 and TRBJ2-2; TRBD1 matches at 7 bases. The CDR3 covers 17 residues. Looked up from germline, CDR1 is SQVTM and CDR2 is ANQGSEA. J lost 5 bases, V lost 0 bases, and 12 bases had no gene match. CDR3 bases: TGCAGCGTTGAAGATGGGCACAGGGGCGTCGGGACCGGGGAGCTGTTTTTT. This sequence encodes CSVEDGHRGVGTGELFF.

The rearrangement links TRBV29-1 to TRBJ2-3; 8 nucleotides line up with TRBD2. Germline assignment: CDR1 SQVTM and CDR2 ANQGSEA. CDR3 length: 13 amino acids. The CDR3 reads CIEKVAGRDTQYF. The CDR3 bases are TGCATCGAAAAGGTAGCGGGAAGGGATACGCAGTATTTT.

This clone showed up just once. The chain combines TRBV10-3 with TRBJ2-7, with D possibly being TRBD1 (6 bases). Trimming cost V 6 bases and J 6 bases, with 18 bases left between them. CDR3 size: 14 residues. The V gene's germline CDR1 is ENHRY and CDR2 SYGVKD. The DNA of the CDR3 is TGTGCCATCAGGACAGGTTTCAGCGGTGGCGAGCAGTACTTC. This translates into CAIRTGFSGGEQYF.

The genes are TRBV5-1 and TRBJ2-1; D gene ambiguous. V lost 0 bases, J lost 4 bases, and 5 bases lay in between. Germline-derived CDR1 and CDR2 are SGHRS and YFSETQ. CDR3 size: 13 residues. This chain's CDR3 is CASSLEKYNEQFF. In nucleotides, the CDR3 is TGCGCCAGCAGCTTGGAAAAATACAATGAGCAGTTCTTC.

This chain connects TRBV28 to TRBJ1-2; 7 bases fit TRBD1. The ends lost 3 bases at V and 4 bases at J; junction bases unmatched: 8. The CDR3 runs 15 residues. Germline loops: CDR1 MDHEN, CDR2 SYDVKM. CDR3 nucleotides: TGTGCCAGCAGTTTCCGGGACAGAGAAGCCTATGGCTACACCTTC. This encodes CASSFRDREAYGYTF.

The chain has TRBV5-1 and TRBJ1-4; 7 bases align to TRBD1. CDR1 is SGHRS, CDR2 YFSETQ, per germline. CDR3 length: 17 residues. The V and J ends lost 4 bases and 8 bases, in that order; junction bases with no gene match: 17. The CDR3 nucleotides are TGCGCCAGCAGCCCAGAGGGACAGATCCCTCTTGGGGAAAAACTGTTTTTT. It specifies CASSPEGQIPLGEKLFF.

There are a few counts of this clone. The chain employs TRBV21-1 and TRBJ1-5; the D call TRBD1 from the table was never checked on the DNA. TRBV21-1 is a pseudogene segment. The CDR3 runs 17 residues. Here the CDR3 DNA reads TGTGCCAGCAGCAAACGTGAAGGGGTGGGAAGCAATCAGCCCCAGCATTTT. Residues: CASSKREGVGSNQPQHF.

Details on this clone: The sample has other DNA sequences that encode this CDR3 too. This sequence joins TRBV27 and TRBJ2-7; D possibly corresponds to TRBD2 (6 bases). Germline V gene sequence: CDR1 MNHEY, CDR2 SMNVEV (reference sequence). V was shortened by 5 bases and J by 6 bases, with 14 bases between the two germline ends. The CDR3 is 13 residues long. CDR3 DNA: TGTGCCAGCAGTCTTGGTGGAGGGCCCGAGCAGTACTTC. It encodes CASSLGGGPEQYF.

The rearrangement links TRBV5-4 to TRBJ2-3, with D possibly being TRBD2 (6 bases). The germline gives CDR1 SGHNT, CDR2 YYREEE (reference sequence). V lost 4 bases to trimming and J lost 4 bases, with 16 bases between them. This CDR3 spans 15 amino acids. CDR3 DNA: TGTGCCAGCAGCCTACTAGCTGGAGGGCCAGATACGCAGTATTTT. It encodes CASSLLAGGPDTQYF.

Regarding this clone: The sample has other DNA sequences that encode this CDR3 too. The gene calls are TRBV6-5 and TRBJ1-5; TRBD1 is a possible D gene (6 bases). The CDR3 has 14 residues. Germline loops: CDR1 MNHEY, CDR2 SVGAGI. Trimming removed 5 bases from V and 6 bases from J, with 14 bases in between. CDR3 in DNA: TGTGCCAGCAGTCTACAGGGTTCAGGTCAGCCCCAGCATTTT. This translates into CASSLQGSGQPQHF.

V gene TRBV6-5 combines with J gene TRBJ2-1, with D hard to call. V lost 8 bases, J lost 4 bases, and 9 bases lay in between. Per the germline V gene, CDR1 is MNHEY and CDR2 is SVGAGI. CDR3 length: 12 residues. This chain's CDR3 is CASREPYNEQFF. The CDR3 region has the DNA TGTGCCAGCCGTGAGCCTTACAATGAGCAGTTCTTC.

With respect to this clone: This sample includes further DNA sequences coding for the same CDR3. This chain uses TRBV27 with TRBJ1-5, with no clear D. The CDR3 has 16 residues. Trimming removed 0 bases at V and 1 base at J, with 10 bases between. CDR1 MNHEY and CDR2 SMNVEV come from the germline V gene (reference sequence). CDR3 in amino acids: CASSLSAGESNQPQHF. CDR3 nucleotide sequence: TGTGCCAGCAGTTTATCCGCCGGGGAAAGCAATCAGCCCCAGCATTTT.

V and J are TRBV7-3 and TRBJ2-7; a weak D match, TRBD2 (6 bases). The CDR3 totals 13 residues. Looked up from germline, CDR1 is SGHTA and CDR2 is FQGTGA. V lost 4 bases and J 4 bases, leaving 11 bases between the germline ends. CDR3: CASSSYAGYEQYF. The CDR3 DNA is TGTGCCAGCAGCTCCTACGCGGGATACGAGCAGTACTTC.

This sequence joins TRBV7-9 and TRBJ2-7, with 10 bases matching TRBD1. This CDR3 has 14 amino acids. The trim removed 3 bases at V and 5 bases at J, leaving 4 bases unmatched. The V gene's germline CDR1 is SEHNR and CDR2 FQNEAQ (reference sequence). CDR3 nucleotides: TGTGCCAGCAGCTTCCGGGACAGGGGCGACGAGCAGTACTTC. It encodes CASSFRDRGDEQYF.

This chain uses TRBV4-1 with TRBJ2-7; 14 bases line up with TRBD2. CDR1 is MGHRA and CDR2 is YSYEKL in the germline V gene. CDR3 size: 20 residues. The V and J ends lost 1 base and 6 bases, in that order; junction bases with no gene match: 17. The CDR3 DNA follows: TGCGCCAGCAGCCAAGGGAGCGCCAGCATCGGGACTAGCGGGAGTTTCGAGCAGTACTTC. Protein: CASSQGSASIGTSGSFEQYF.

The rearrangement joins TRBV7-9 to TRBJ1-1; 7 bases line up with TRBD1. Germline-derived CDR1 and CDR2 are SEHNR and FQNEAQ (reference sequence). V shed 7 bases and J 2 bases; nucleotides not matched to a gene: 7. The CDR3 is 14 amino acids. In DNA, the CDR3 is TGTGCCAGCACTTCAGGGGGGCTTAACACTGAAGCTTTCTTT. Its translation: CASTSGGLNTEAFF. Together with reference TRBV7-9 and TRBJ1-1, the CDR3 gives the full variable domain: DTGVSQNPRHKITKRGQNVTFRCDPISEHNRLYWYRQTLGQGPEFLTYFQNEAQLEKSRLLSDRFSAERPKGSFSTLEIQRTEQGDSAMYLCASTSGGLNTEAFFGQGTRLTVV.

A remark on this clone: At the DNA level, this CDR3 is encoded by other sequences in the same sample as well. The CDR3 loop is CASSFNYEQYF. In nucleotides, the CDR3 is TGTGCCAGCAGCTTTAATTACGAGCAGTACTTC. This sequence joins TRBV5-6 and TRBJ2-7; no definite D call. V lost 2 bases and J 4 bases, leaving 4 bases between the germline ends. The CDR3 totals 11 residues. CDR1 and CDR2 from the germline V gene are SGHDT and YYEEEE.

This clone was recorded only once. Other nucleotide sequences in the sample specify the same CDR3. The V call is TRBV6-5, the J call TRBJ2-2; D call uncertain. Per the germline V gene, CDR1 is MNHEY and CDR2 is SVGAGI. The CDR3 length is 12 residues. V was clipped by 2 bases and J by 6 bases, with 4 bases between them. The CDR3 spells CASSYRPGELFF. The DNA of the CDR3 is TGTGCCAGCAGTTACCGACCCGGGGAGCTGTTTTTT.

The J gene is TRBJ2-1, the V gene TRBV2, with no clear D. V was clipped by 7 bases and J by 4 bases, with 17 bases between them. The germline V gene has CDR1 SNHLY and CDR2 FYNNEI. The CDR3 consists of 15 residues. CDR3 DNA: TGTGCCAGCAACCCAGGACCCGCCCGATACAATGAGCAGTTCTTC. The encoded protein is CASNPGPARYNEQFF.

The rearrangement uses TRBV5-1 and TRBJ2-3, with D possibly being TRBD1 or TRBD2 (5 bases each). The CDR3 length is 18 residues. V lost 0 bases and J lost 0, with 17 bases in between. Per the germline V gene, CDR1 is SGHRS and CDR2 is YFSETQ. CDR3 sequence reads: CASSLAGAGVTSTDTQYF. CDR3 nucleotides: TGCGCCAGCAGCTTGGCCGGGGCAGGAGTAACTAGCACAGATACGCAGTATTTT.